This TCR beta chain stems from a study of T cell changes during pregnancy in multiple sclerosis. CDR1 and CDR2 from the germline V gene are MNHNS and SASEGT. The CDR3 runs 14 residues. Trimming took 6 bases from V and 1 from J; bases not matched to a gene: 5. The data were produced by immunoSEQ multiplex PCR, yet TCRdb's version contains in-frame clones alone and is incomplete. Found here are tens of thousands of clones, roughly nine tenths of them singletons; the top ten hold approximately 4.7%. The source material was CD8+ T cells from peripheral blood mononuclear cells, sampled in the first trimester of pregnancy. This clonotype was sampled from a female donor with multiple sclerosis, enrolled in a pregnancy study. This chain links TRBV6-1 with TRBJ2-7, with 8 bases identical to TRBD2. This chain's CDR3 is CASSFSGESYEQYF. For the CDR3, the DNA is TGTGCCAGCAGCTTTAGCGGGGAGTCCTACGAGCAGTACTTC.